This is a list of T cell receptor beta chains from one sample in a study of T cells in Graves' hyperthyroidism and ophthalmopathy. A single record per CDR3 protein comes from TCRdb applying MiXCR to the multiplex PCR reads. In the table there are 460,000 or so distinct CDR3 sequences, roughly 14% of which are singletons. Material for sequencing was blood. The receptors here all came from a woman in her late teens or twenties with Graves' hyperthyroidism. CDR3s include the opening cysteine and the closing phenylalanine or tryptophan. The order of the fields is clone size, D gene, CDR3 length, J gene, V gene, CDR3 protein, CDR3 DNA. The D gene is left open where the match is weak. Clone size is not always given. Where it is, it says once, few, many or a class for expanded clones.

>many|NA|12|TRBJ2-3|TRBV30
CAWGLGADTQYF
TGTGCCTGGGGCCTGGGGGCAGATACGCAGTATTTT
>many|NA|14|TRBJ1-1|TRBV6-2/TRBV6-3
CASSYSIGFREAFF
TGTGCCAGCAGTTACTCGATTGGGTTCCGGGAAGCTTTCTTT
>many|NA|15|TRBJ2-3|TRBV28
CASSRGTPNTDTQYF
TGTGCCAGCAGTAGGGGGACTCCAAACACAGATACGCAGTATTTT
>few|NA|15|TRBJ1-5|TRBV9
CASSVEGTSNQPQHF
TGTGCCAGCAGCGTTGAGGGGACAAGCAATCAGCCCCAGCATTTT
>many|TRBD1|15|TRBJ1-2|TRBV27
CASSSTGGPFNGYTF
TGTGCCAGCAGCTCAACAGGGGGGCCGTTCAATGGCTACACCTTC
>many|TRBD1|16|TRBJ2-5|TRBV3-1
CASSQDGDRGVQTQYF
TGTGCCAGCAGCCAAGATGGGGACAGGGGTGTACAGACCCAGTACTTC
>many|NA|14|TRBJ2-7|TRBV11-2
CASTLQSGRYEQYF
TGTGCCAGCACACTACAAAGCGGGCGCTACGAGCAGTACTTC
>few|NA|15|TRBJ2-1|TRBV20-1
CSARDSRVSYNEQFF
TGCAGTGCTAGAGATTCACGGGTTTCCTACAATGAGCAGTTCTTC
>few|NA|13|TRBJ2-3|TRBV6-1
CASSSPGAGTQYF
TGTGCCAGCAGTTCCCCGGGGGCAGGGACGCAGTATTTT
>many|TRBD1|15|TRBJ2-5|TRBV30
CAWSIGTVAVETQYF
TGTGCCTGGAGCATAGGGACAGTCGCCGTGGAGACCCAGTACTTC
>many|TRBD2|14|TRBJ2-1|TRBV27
CASCLSGNYNEQFF
TGTGCCAGTTGTTTAAGCGGGAACTACAATGAGCAGTTCTTC
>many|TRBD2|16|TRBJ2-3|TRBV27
CASSLFAGVGRDTQYF
TGTGCCAGCAGTTTATTTGCGGGAGTCGGGAGAGATACGCAGTATTTT
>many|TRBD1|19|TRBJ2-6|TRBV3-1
CASSRRAGTGKSGANVLTF
TGTGCCAGCAGCCGGAGGGCCGGGACAGGGAAGTCTGGGGCCAACGTCCTGACTTTC
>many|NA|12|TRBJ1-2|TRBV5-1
CASSSTVEGYTF
TGCGCCAGCAGCTCCACGGTGGAGGGCTACACCTTC
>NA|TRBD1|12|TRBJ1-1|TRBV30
CAWLRDRVRAFF
TGTGCCTGGCTCCGGGACAGGGTGAGAGCTTTCTTT
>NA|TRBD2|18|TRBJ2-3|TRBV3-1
CASRPTSGRAVGTDTQYF
TGTGCCAGCAGACCTACTAGCGGGAGGGCCGTCGGCACAGATACGCAGTATTTT
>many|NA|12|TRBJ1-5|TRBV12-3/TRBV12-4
CASSEISGPQHF
TGTGCCAGCAGTGAAATTAGTGGGCCCCAGCATTTT
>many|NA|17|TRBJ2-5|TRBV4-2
CASSQGVYGQNQETQYF
TGTGCCAGCAGCCAAGGCGTGTACGGACAGAACCAAGAGACCCAGTACTTC
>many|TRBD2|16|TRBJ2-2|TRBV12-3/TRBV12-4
CASTPPGLENTGELFF
TGTGCCAGCACCCCTCCGGGACTAGAGAACACCGGGGAGCTGTTTTTT
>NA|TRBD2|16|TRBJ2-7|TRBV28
CASNPQSGTHTYEQYF
TGTGCCAGCAATCCTCAGAGCGGGACGCATACCTACGAGCAGTACTTC
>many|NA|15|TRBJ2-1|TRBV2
CARTGTQPYYNEQFF
TGTGCCAGGACCGGGACACAACCTTACTACAATGAGCAGTTCTTC
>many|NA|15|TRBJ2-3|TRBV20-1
CSAMGAGVGTDTQYF
TGCAGTGCGATGGGGGCGGGAGTCGGCACAGATACGCAGTATTTT
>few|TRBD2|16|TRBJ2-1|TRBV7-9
CASSRGAGDPRNEQFF
TGTGCCAGCAGCCGCGGGGCGGGAGATCCCAGGAATGAGCAGTTCTTC
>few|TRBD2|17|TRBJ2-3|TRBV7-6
CASSLGASGLSTDTQYF
TGTGCCAGCAGCTTAGGCGCTAGCGGGCTTAGCACAGATACGCAGTATTTT
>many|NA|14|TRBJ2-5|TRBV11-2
CASSITTLGETQYF
TGTGCCAGCAGCATTACTACGCTAGGGGAGACCCAGTACTTC
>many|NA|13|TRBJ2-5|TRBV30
CAWTPPPQETQYF
TGTGCCTGGACGCCACCCCCCCAGGAGACCCAGTACTTC
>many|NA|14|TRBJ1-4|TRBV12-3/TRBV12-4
CASSLIRAGEKLFF
TGTGCCAGCAGTTTAATCCGGGCCGGGGAAAAACTGTTTTTT
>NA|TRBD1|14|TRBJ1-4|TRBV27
CASRVDRGNEKLFF
TGTGCCAGCAGGGTCGACAGGGGTAATGAAAAACTGTTTTTT
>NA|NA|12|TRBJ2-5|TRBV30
CAWSSRRETQYF
TGTGCCTGGAGTAGCCGGAGAGAGACCCAGTACTTC
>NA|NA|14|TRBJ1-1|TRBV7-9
CASSLDTGNTEAFF
TGTGCCAGCAGCTTAGATACGGGGAACACTGAAGCTTTCTTT
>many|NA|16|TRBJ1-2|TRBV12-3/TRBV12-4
CASSLSRSPFNYGYTF
TGTGCCAGCAGTTTGAGTCGGTCACCTTTTAACTATGGCTACACCTTC
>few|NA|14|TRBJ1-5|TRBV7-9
CASSLTDGNQPQHF
TGTGCCAGCAGCTTAACGGACGGGAATCAGCCCCAGCATTTT
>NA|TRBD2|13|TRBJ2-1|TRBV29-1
CSAWGGSHNEQFF
TGCAGCGCGTGGGGCGGGAGCCACAATGAGCAGTTCTTC
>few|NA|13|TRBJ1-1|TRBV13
CAGSVVQTSEAFF
TGTGCCGGCAGCGTTGTGCAGACCTCTGAAGCTTTCTTT
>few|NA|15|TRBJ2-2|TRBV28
CASSFTPGNTGELFF
TGTGCCAGCAGTTTTACCCCGGGGAACACCGGGGAGCTGTTTTTT
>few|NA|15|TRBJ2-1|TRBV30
CASSIVLDPYNEQFF
TGTGCCAGTAGTATTGTTTTGGACCCGTACAATGAGCAGTTCTTC
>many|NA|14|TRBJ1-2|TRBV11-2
CASSLGGADYGYTF
TGTGCCAGCAGCTTAGGGGGCGCTGACTATGGCTACACCTTC
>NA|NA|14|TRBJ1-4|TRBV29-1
CSVAVQGSNEKLFF
TGCAGCGTCGCAGTACAGGGATCTAATGAAAAACTGTTTTTT
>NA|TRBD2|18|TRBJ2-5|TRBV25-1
CASSESGTSGLQEETQYF
TGTGCCAGCAGTGAAAGCGGGACTAGCGGCCTTCAAGAAGAGACCCAGTACTTC
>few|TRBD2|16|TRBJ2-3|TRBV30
CAWARGTSGSTDTQYF
TGTGCCTGGGCCAGGGGTACTAGCGGGAGCACAGATACGCAGTATTTT
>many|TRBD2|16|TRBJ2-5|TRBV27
CASSEGTSGTKGSQYF
TGTGCCAGCAGTGAGGGGACTAGCGGTACGAAAGGGTCCCAGTACTTC
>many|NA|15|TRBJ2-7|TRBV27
CASSGQGRSSYEQYF
TGTGCCAGCAGTGGTCAGGGCCGTTCTTCCTACGAGCAGTACTTC
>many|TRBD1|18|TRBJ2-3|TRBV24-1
CATSDPAGDRGGTDTQYF
TGTGCCACCAGTGATCCCGCGGGGGACAGGGGCGGCACAGATACGCAGTATTTT
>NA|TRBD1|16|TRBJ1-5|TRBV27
CASSKQGAGSNQPQHF
TGTGCCAGCAGCAAACAGGGGGCCGGGAGCAATCAGCCCCAGCATTTT
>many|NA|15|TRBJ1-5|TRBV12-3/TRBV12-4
CASSLAPGFNQPQHF
TGTGCCAGCAGTTTAGCGCCCGGGTTCAATCAGCCCCAGCATTTT
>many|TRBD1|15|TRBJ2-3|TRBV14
CASSLPGQGSDTQYF
TGTGCCAGCAGCCTCCCGGGACAGGGTTCAGATACGCAGTATTTT
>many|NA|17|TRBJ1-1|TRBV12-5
CASGLSSVPVVNTEAFF
TGTGCTAGTGGTTTGTCCTCCGTCCCCGTTGTGAACACTGAAGCTTTCTTT
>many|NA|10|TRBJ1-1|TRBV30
CAWSRDKAFF
TGTGCCTGGAGCAGGGATAAAGCTTTCTTT
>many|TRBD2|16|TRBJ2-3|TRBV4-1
CASSHVGREHTDTQYF
TGCGCCAGCAGCCATGTGGGGCGGGAGCACACAGATACGCAGTATTTT
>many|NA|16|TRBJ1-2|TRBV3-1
CASSQDSLGVPRGYTF
TGTGCCAGCAGCCAAGATAGTTTGGGCGTCCCCCGTGGCTACACCTTC
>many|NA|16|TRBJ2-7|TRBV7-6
CASTQGTGLVSYEQYF
TGTGCCAGCACCCAGGGCACGGGTCTCGTCTCCTACGAGCAGTACTTC
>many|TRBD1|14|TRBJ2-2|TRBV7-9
CASSFGTGDGELFF
TGTGCCAGCAGCTTCGGGACAGGGGACGGGGAGCTGTTTTTT
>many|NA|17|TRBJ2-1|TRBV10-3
CAISEKVAPSSYNEQFF
TGTGCCATCAGTGAGAAAGTAGCGCCGAGCTCCTACAATGAGCAGTTCTTC
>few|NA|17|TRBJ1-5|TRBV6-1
CASSGPLRLSSNQPQHF
TGTGCCAGCAGTGGACCCCTCCGACTGAGTAGCAATCAGCCCCAGCATTTT
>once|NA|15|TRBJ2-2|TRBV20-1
CSARHPLKNTGELFF
TGCAGTGCTAGACATCCACTGAAGAACACCGGGGAGCTGTTTTTT